The 19 T cell receptor beta chains below all came from one sample that was sequenced in a study of cytomegalovirus exposure and HLA in healthy donors. Use of 60 Vbeta and 13 Jbeta primers characterized the PCR. Profiling relied on immunoSEQ multiplex PCR, and the TCRdb table lists in-frame clones only, not all of them. Here the sample table reports fewer than 200,000 clones. The sample taken for sequencing was PBMCs. These receptors came from a woman aged 55 to 70 in good health and CMV-seronegative.

The chain links TRBV27 to TRBJ1-1; TRBD1 matches 9 bases. This CDR3 region has 16 residues. The trim removed 0 bases at V and 6 bases at J, leaving 8 bases unmatched. Germline V CDR1 and CDR2: MNHEY, SMNVEV (reference sequence). The CDR3 coding sequence is TGTGCCAGCAGTTTATCCCGACTCAGGACAGGGGCTGAAGCTTTCTTT. Its translation: CASSLSRLRTGAEAFF.

The chain uses TRBV5-1 and TRBJ1-5; D not certain. V shed 5 bases and J shed 4 bases, with 10 bases lying between them. Germline V CDR1 and CDR2: SGHRS, YFSETQ. There are 13 residues in the CDR3. The CDR3 sequence is CASREEVNQPQHF. CDR3 DNA sequence: TGCGCCAGCAGGGAAGAGGTAAATCAGCCCCAGCATTTT.

This chain connects TRBV7-2 to TRBJ2-7; D gene ambiguous. V lost 0 bases and J 3 bases, leaving 6 bases between the germline ends. Germline-derived CDR1 and CDR2 are SGHTA and FQGNSA. The CDR3 consists of 13 residues. The chain's CDR3 is CASSLARGYEQYF. The CDR3 DNA is TGTGCCAGCAGCTTAGCTAGAGGCTACGAGCAGTACTTC.

The V gene is TRBV7-6, the J gene TRBJ1-5; D not resolved. V was trimmed by 1 base and J by 9 bases, leaving 7 bases between them. CDR1 is SGHVS and CDR2 is FNYEAQ in the germline V gene. The CDR3 runs to 12 residues. DNA for the CDR3: TGTGCCAGCAGCTTAGTAAACGGGCCCCAGCATTTT. Encoded protein: CASSLVNGPQHF.

The chain employs TRBV6-6 and TRBJ2-1; no clear D gene. Germline V gene data show CDR1 as MNHNY and CDR2 as SVGAGI (reference sequence). The V end was cut by 2 bases, the J end by 7 bases, with 6 bases between. The length of the CDR3 is 12 residues. DNA for the CDR3: TGTGCCAGCAGTTACACCCGGAATGAGCAGTTCTTC. Its protein is CASSYTRNEQFF.

This chain connects TRBV7-2 to TRBJ2-1, with TRBD2 identical over 8 bases. The CDR3 totals 16 residues. The ends lost 2 bases at V and 3 bases at J; junction bases unmatched: 6. The germline V gene has CDR1 SGHTA and CDR2 FQGNSA. The CDR3 nucleotides are TGTGCCAGCAGCTTAAGACCGACTAGCGTCTACAATGAGCAGTTCTTC. Translating it yields CASSLRPTSVYNEQFF.

The chain carries TRBV6-8 and TRBJ2-7, with 7 bases identical to TRBD1. The CDR3 extends over 14 amino acids. Germline loops: CDR1 MNHGY, CDR2 SAAAGT. The ends lost 7 bases at V and 6 bases at J; junction bases unmatched: 12. CDR3 region: CASKAPRGSREQYF. In DNA form, the CDR3 reads TGTGCCAGCAAAGCCCCCAGGGGGTCTCGCGAGCAGTACTTC.

The genes are TRBV25-1 and TRBJ1-4, with D perhaps TRBD1 (6 bases). The CDR3 length is 13 residues. Germline CDR1 MGHDK, CDR2 SYGVNS. Trimming cost V 4 bases and J 10 bases, with 13 bases left between them. The CDR3 region is CASSARTAAKLFF. The CDR3 coding sequence is TGTGCCAGCAGTGCAAGGACAGCTGCAAAACTGTTTTTT.

V and J are TRBV9 and TRBJ1-1, with TRBD1 as a possible D gene (6 bases). CDR3 length equals 16 residues. Trimming left V 0 bases short and J 5 bases short, with 17 bases between. Germline V gene lookup returns CDR1 SGDLS and CDR2 YYNGEE. The CDR3 protein is CASSVGGGYIGTEAFF. The CDR3 region has the DNA TGTGCCAGCAGCGTAGGAGGGGGTTATATAGGGACTGAAGCTTTCTTT. The full variable domain, its missing parts supplied by reference TRBV9 and TRBJ1-1, is DSGVTQTPKHLITATGQRVTLRCSPRSGDLSVYWYQQSLDQGLQFLIQYYNGEERAKGNILERFSAQQFPDLHSELNLSSLELGDSALYFCASSVGGGYIGTEAFFGQGTRLTVV.

The CDR3 region has the DNA TGCAGCGTTGTCTTCGTACAGGGGGCTTACGAGCAGTACTTC. Encoded protein: CSVVFVQGAYEQYF. The chain is built from TRBV29-1 and TRBJ2-7; 9 bases are a match to TRBD1. In germline, CDR1 is SQVTM, CDR2 ANQGSEA. The ends lost 4 bases at V and 4 bases at J; junction bases unmatched: 8. The length of the CDR3 is 14 residues.

The V call is TRBV7-2, the J call TRBJ2-3, with unresolved D. Germline CDR1 and CDR2: SGHTA and FQGNSA. V dropped 1 base and J dropped 2 bases, with 19 bases sitting between them. This CDR3 spans 18 amino acids. The DNA for the CDR3 is TGTGCCAGCAGCTTAGTGGGTGTCCGACTTACCGCCACAGATACGCAGTATTTT. Translated: CASSLVGVRLTATDTQYF.

This rearrangement joins TRBV2 to TRBJ1-1, with D unclear. Germline V gives CDR1 SNHLY, CDR2 FYNNEI. The CDR3 runs 17 residues. Trimming took 6 bases from V and 0 from J, leaving 20 bases between them. CDR3 sequence: CASRVSVQAPMNTEAFF. The CDR3 DNA reads as TGTGCCAGCAGGGTTTCGGTTCAGGCCCCAATGAACACTGAAGCTTTCTTT. Full variable domain (remainder filled in from reference TRBV2 and TRBJ1-1): EPEVTQTPSHQVTQMGQEVILRCVPISNHLYFYWYRQILGQKVEFLVSFYNNEISEKSEIFDDQFSVERPDGSNFTLKIRSTKLEDSAMYFCASRVSVQAPMNTEAFFGQGTRLTVV.

The V call is TRBV2, the J call TRBJ1-1, with D uncertain. The germline V and J ends were trimmed by 8 bases and 3 bases, with 7 bases remaining between them. The CDR3 has 11 amino acids. The V gene's germline CDR1 is SNHLY and CDR2 FYNNEI. CDR3 region: CASDKHTEAFF. CDR3 nucleotide sequence: TGTGCCAGCGACAAACACACTGAAGCTTTCTTT.

V usage is TRBV6-1 and J usage is TRBJ2-2; 8 nucleotides agree with TRBD1. Germline CDR1 reads MNHNS; CDR2 reads SASEGT. The CDR3 covers 14 residues. V lost 6 bases and J lost 7; bases outside the gene matches: 7. The CDR3 bases are TGTGCCAGCAGCGTGGGCAGGGGGCACGGGGAGCTGTTTTTT. It yields the protein CASSVGRGHGELFF.

The chain uses TRBV5-1 and TRBJ1-1; TRBD1 matches at 8 bases. Germline-derived CDR1 and CDR2 are SGHRS and YFSETQ. After removal of 3 bases from V and 2 bases from J, the junction contained 6 bases not matched to a gene. The CDR3 extends over 15 amino acids. DNA for the CDR3: TGCGCCAGCAGCTGGGGACAGGCCATCAACACTGAAGCTTTCTTT. This gives the protein CASSWGQAINTEAFF. The full variable domain, its missing parts supplied by reference TRBV5-1 and TRBJ1-1, is KAGVTQTPRYLIKTRGQQVTLSCSPISGHRSVSWYQQTPGQGLQFLFEYFSETQRNKGNFPGRFSGRQFSNSRSEMNVSTLELGDSALYLCASSWGQAINTEAFFGQGTRLTVV.

The V and J genes are TRBV7-6 and TRBJ1-5, with D tentatively TRBD1 (6 bases). The CDR3 contains 15 residues. The V gene's germline CDR1 is SGHVS and CDR2 FNYEAQ. Trimming stripped 6 bases from V and 6 bases from J, with 18 bases between. The CDR3 coding sequence is TGTGCCAGCAGTCCAACAGGGAGGGGGACTCAGCCCCAGCATTTT. Translating gives CASSPTGRGTQPQHF.

The chain is built from TRBV4-1 and TRBJ2-7; 8 bases line up with TRBD2. Germline trimming cut 5 bases from V and 5 bases from J; bases unmatched to any gene: 14. Germline-derived CDR1 and CDR2 are MGHRA and YSYEKL. The CDR3 is made up of 16 amino acids. The CDR3 loop is CASSGRTAGGRNEQYF. CDR3 sequence (DNA): TGCGCCAGCAGCGGTCGTACGGCGGGGGGCCGCAACGAGCAGTACTTC.

With regard to this clone: The junction departs from the called germline gene at one end, perhaps through a read error. The rearrangement links TRBV2 to TRBJ2-1; 11 bases are shared with TRBD1. Germline CDR1 is SNHLY and CDR2 is FYNNEI. The CDR3 is 15 residues long. CDR3 bases: TGTGCCAGCAGTGAGGGACAGGGGGTTTACACTGAGCAGTTCTTC. Amino acid sequence: CASSEGQGVYTEQFF. Combining the CDR3 with reference TRBV2 and TRBJ2-1 gives the whole variable domain EPEVTQTPSHQVTQMGQEVILRCVPISNHLYFYWYRQILGQKVEFLVSFYNNEISEKSEIFDDQFSVERPDGSNFTLKIRSTKLEDSAMYFCASSEGQGVYTEQFFGPGTRLTVL.

The CDR3 DNA is TGTGCTAGTTGCAGGGGGCTGCAAGAGACCCAGTACTTC. It codes for CASCRGLQETQYF. The V gene is TRBV12-5, the J gene TRBJ2-5; 8 nucleotides agree with TRBD1. The CDR3 contains 13 residues. V shed 8 bases, J shed 2 bases, and the junction held 4 bases outside the gene matches. Germline assignment: CDR1 LGHNT and CDR2 FRNRAP.